The present entry profiles one T cell receptor (beta chain) with its context. The data were obtained in a study of shared clonotypes between healthy human individuals. Profiling relied on immunoSEQ multiplex PCR, and the TCRdb table lists in-frame clones only, not all of them. Counted here are around 500,000 clones, 75% to 85% occurring once; the ten biggest clones make up 10% to 15%. The CDR3 covers 15 residues. Trimming removed 2 bases from V and 7 bases from J; junction bases left unmatched: 10. CDR1 SEHNR and CDR2 FQNEAQ come from the germline V gene (reference sequence). What was sequenced was PBMCs. The sequence came from a woman between 40 and 50 years old in good health. Some clones in this sample may be carry-over from other donors' samples. The chain couples TRBV7-9 to TRBJ1-2, with TRBD1 matching over 7 bases. CDR3 sequence reads: CASSLMGQGVTGYTF. CDR3 bases: TGTGCCAGCAGCTTAATGGGCCAGGGGGTGACTGGCTACACCTTC.